This TCR beta chain was documented in a study of CD8+ T cells in alopecia areata. Treatment here: oral pan-JAK inhibitor, 5-10 mg twice daily. Researchers gathered lesional scalp punch biopsies and peripheral blood from patients with alopecia areata. Investigators sorted PBMCs to obtain both CD4+ and CD8+ T cells. RNA extraction was followed by reverse transcription into cDNA, which acted as the sequencing template. Method: immunoSEQ multiplex PCR; TCRdb's copy keeps in-frame clones and lacks some. The data hold about 110,000 clones, with 50% to 65% observed a single time. The receptor's source is a human donor with alopecia areata. The material sequenced was CD4+ T cells sorted from blood, taken at week 24, from a patient treated with tofacitinib.

Here the CDR3 DNA reads TGTGCCAGTAGTATTTCGGGACAGGTGGGGACTGAAGCTTTCTTT. Translation gives CASSISGQVGTEAFF. The gene calls are TRBV19 and TRBJ1-1, with 8 bases matching TRBD1. Germline V gives CDR1 LNHDA, CDR2 SQIVND (reference sequence). V lost 3 bases and J lost 5; bases outside the gene matches: 8. This CDR3 is built from 15 residues.